These T cell receptor beta chains were read from a single sample in a study of blood T cell repertoires in COVID-19. This table comes from immunoSEQ multiplex PCR, and its TCRdb copy is limited to in-frame clones, with some not included. Here the sample spans 150,000 to 200,000 clones, less than 90% being singletons. Sequenced sample: peripheral blood. These receptors were obtained from a woman in her sixties or seventies with acute or convalescent COVID-19. Both conserved end residues are part of each CDR3. D genes are given only for firm matches. Only part of the rows carry a size: once, few, many, or a class if the clone is expanded.

>NA|TRBJ1-4|NA|TRBV30
TGTGCCTGGAGTGTAGGGGGGGCAACTAATGAAAAACTGTTTTTT
CAWSVGGATNEKLFF
>NA|TRBJ2-1|NA|TRBV18
TGTGCCAGCTCACCACCGATTAGTTATAATGAGCAGTTCTTC
CASSPPISYNEQFF
>NA|TRBJ1-1|NA|TRBV6-2/TRBV6-3
TGTGCCAGCAGCCGGGGGGGTCACACTGAAGCTTTCTTT
CASSRGGHTEAFF
>NA|TRBJ2-5|TRBD2|TRBV6-5
TGTGCCAGCAGTTTGGGACTAGCGGGGGGCCAAGAGACCCAGTACTTC
CASSLGLAGGQETQYF
>NA|TRBJ2-5|NA|TRBV7-2
TGTGCCAGCAGGGGGGGAGCGGCGTCAGAGACCCAGTACTTC
CASRGGAASETQYF
>NA|TRBJ2-4|NA|TRBV11-2
TGTGCCAGCAGCCCCCGGGTCTCGCTAGCCAAAAACATTCAGTACTTC
CASSPRVSLAKNIQYF
>few|TRBJ1-2|TRBD1|TRBV4-2
TGTGCCAGCAGCCAGAAACAACAGGGGACCTATGGCTACACCTTC
CASSQKQQGTYGYTF
>NA|TRBJ2-2|NA|TRBV28
TGTGCCAGCAGTCCCAACACAGGATACACCGGGGAGCTGTTTTTT
CASSPNTGYTGELFF
>NA|TRBJ1-4|NA|TRBV4-1
TGCGCCAGCAGCCAAGTCTCTACAACTAATGAAAAACTGTTTTTT
CASSQVSTTNEKLFF
>once|TRBJ2-7|NA|TRBV5-5
TGTGCCAGCGCTTTGGGGGGTGAAAACGAGCAGTACTTC
CASALGGENEQYF
>NA|TRBJ1-1|TRBD1|TRBV9
TGTGCCAGCAGGCGGGGGGACAGAAGCACTGAAGCTTTCTTT
CASRRGDRSTEAFF
>NA|TRBJ2-1|NA|TRBV19
TGTGCCAGTAGTCCTGGCGTCCGGGGGTACAATGAGCAGTTCTTC
CASSPGVRGYNEQFF
>NA|TRBJ2-3|TRBD2|TRBV18
TGTGCCAGCTCACCACCCACGGGTCTAGCGGGTTGGGCAGATACGCAGTATTTT
CASSPPTGLAGWADTQYF
>NA|TRBJ2-1|TRBD2|TRBV5-1
TGCGCCAGCAGCCTGACAAGGACTAGCGGGATCGGTGAGCAGTTCTTC
CASSLTRTSGIGEQFF
>once|TRBJ2-1|NA|TRBV7-6
TGTGCCAGCAGCTTATTTGGGCAGGGGATCGGGGCCTACAATGAGCAGTTCTTC
CASSLFGQGIGAYNEQFF
>NA|TRBJ1-5|NA|TRBV30
TGTGCCTGGAGCGCGAAGGGGTCCGGGAATCAGCCCCAGCATTTT
CAWSAKGSGNQPQHF
>NA|TRBJ1-1|NA|TRBV25-1
TGTGCCAGCAGGAAAGCAGGGTTTGAAGCTTTCTTT
CASRKAGFEAFF
>NA|TRBJ2-7|TRBD2|TRBV9
TGTGCCAGCAGCCAGGCCCCCCCGGACGGGCTAGCGGGAGGGCAGGAGCAGTACTTC
CASSQAPPDGLAGGQEQYF
>NA|TRBJ1-2|NA|TRBV18
TGTGCCAGCTCACCACGGGGGCAGGGATCTATCTCTGGCTACACCTTC
CASSPRGQGSISGYTF
>NA|TRBJ2-7|NA|TRBV19
TGTGCCAGTAGCCTAAATGACAGGCTGAAGGCTATCGAGCAGTACTTC
CASSLNDRLKAIEQYF
>NA|TRBJ1-2|NA|TRBV6-6
TGTGCCAGCTCCCACCCGACAGACTATGGCTACACCTTC
CASSHPTDYGYTF
>NA|TRBJ1-2|TRBD1|TRBV7-2
TGTGCCAGCAGCTTAGGCCAGGGGGCGCGGGGCTACACCTTC
CASSLGQGARGYTF
>NA|TRBJ2-5|NA|TRBV7-2
TGTGCCAGCAGCTTAGAGGTTTGGGGCAAAGAGACCCAGTACTTC
CASSLEVWGKETQYF
>once|TRBJ2-1|NA|TRBV5-6
TGTGCCAGCAGCTTGAGAATATCTAATCGTGAGCAGTTCTTC
CASSLRISNREQFF
>NA|TRBJ1-1|TRBD1|TRBV6-2/TRBV6-3
TGTGCCAGCAGTTACGTACAGGGGAGCACTGAAGCTTTCTTT
CASSYVQGSTEAFF
>NA|TRBJ1-2|TRBD1|TRBV30
TGTGCCGAGAGCCCAGGGGGATATGGCTACACCTTC
CAESPGGYGYTF
>NA|TRBJ1-5|NA|TRBV6-5
TGTGCCAGCAGAGCGACAGAGTATAGCAATCAGCCCCAGCATTTT
CASRATEYSNQPQHF
>NA|TRBJ2-1|TRBD2|TRBV30
TGTGCCTGGATGGGGGGGGTGGATGAGCAGTTCTTC
CAWMGGVDEQFF
>NA|TRBJ1-2|NA|TRBV4-2
TGTGCCAGCAGCCAAGATCAGCAGGACAGAGAGGGCACCTTC
CASSQDQQDREGTF
>NA|TRBJ1-5|TRBD1|TRBV28
TGTGCCAGCACCGACGCCAGGGGGCTCGCTCAGCCCCAGCATTTT
CASTDARGLAQPQHF
>NA|TRBJ2-1|NA|TRBV2
TGTGCCAGCAGCCCCTACAGGGTCTACAATGAGCAGTTCTTC
CASSPYRVYNEQFF
>NA|TRBJ2-3|NA|TRBV11-2
TGTGCCAGCAGCTCTAGCACAGATACGCAGTATTTT
CASSSSTDTQYF
>NA|TRBJ1-5|NA|TRBV7-8
TGTGCCAGCAGCTTCGGGCAGGGAAGAGCGAGCAATCAGCCCCAGCATTTT
CASSFGQGRASNQPQHF
>NA|TRBJ2-1|NA|TRBV11-2
TGTGCCAGCAGCTACCCGGGGGACAATGAGCAGTTCTTC
CASSYPGDNEQFF
>NA|TRBJ2-2|TRBD1|TRBV18
TGTGCCAGCTCATTGAGACAGGGGCACACCGGGGAGCTGTTTTTT
CASSLRQGHTGELFF
>NA|TRBJ1-1|NA|TRBV4-1
TGCGCCAGCACCGGACTGTTGAAAGGAACTGAAGCTTTCTTT
CASTGLLKGTEAFF
>NA|TRBJ1-2|NA|TRBV5-1
TGCGCCAGCAGCGCCGACCTCCGGGGTAACTATGGCTACACCTTC
CASSADLRGNYGYTF
>NA|TRBJ2-3|NA|TRBV7-6
TGTGCCAGCAGCTTCGGCCTAGCCCAGACCGGGGATACGCAGTATTTT
CASSFGLAQTGDTQYF
>few|TRBJ1-4|NA|TRBV7-9
TGTGCCAGCAGCTTCGGATCTCCAGGAGGCAATGAAAAACTGTTTTTT
CASSFGSPGGNEKLFF
>NA|TRBJ2-5|TRBD2|TRBV30
TGTGCCTCCACCCCTGGCCCTAGCGGACAAGAGACCCAGTACTTC
CASTPGPSGQETQYF
>NA|TRBJ1-6|NA|TRBV30
TGTGCCTGGAGTGTGGGAGCAGGGGATTCACCCCTCCACTTT
CAWSVGAGDSPLHF
>few|TRBJ1-4|NA|TRBV18
TGTGCCAGCTCACCTCTGCTAAAGAATGAAAAACTGTTTTTT
CASSPLLKNEKLFF
>once|TRBJ1-3|TRBD1|TRBV18
TGTGCCAGCTCACTATCGACGGGACAGGGCTCTGGAAACACCATATATTTT
CASSLSTGQGSGNTIYF
>NA|TRBJ1-1|NA|TRBV7-3
TGTGCCAGCAGCTTACTTACAGACACTGAAGCTTTCTTT
CASSLLTDTEAFF
>few|TRBJ1-2|NA|TRBV2
TGTGCCAGCCGGACCGGGACTAAGTTGGACTACACCTTC
CASRTGTKLDYTF
>NA|TRBJ1-4|NA|TRBV28
TGTGCCAGCAGTTTATCCCCCGGGGCAACTAATGAAAAACTGTTTTTT
CASSLSPGATNEKLFF
>NA|TRBJ1-1|TRBD1|TRBV28
TGTGCCAGCAGTAGTACAGGGGGTATGAACACTGAAGCTTTCTTT
CASSSTGGMNTEAFF